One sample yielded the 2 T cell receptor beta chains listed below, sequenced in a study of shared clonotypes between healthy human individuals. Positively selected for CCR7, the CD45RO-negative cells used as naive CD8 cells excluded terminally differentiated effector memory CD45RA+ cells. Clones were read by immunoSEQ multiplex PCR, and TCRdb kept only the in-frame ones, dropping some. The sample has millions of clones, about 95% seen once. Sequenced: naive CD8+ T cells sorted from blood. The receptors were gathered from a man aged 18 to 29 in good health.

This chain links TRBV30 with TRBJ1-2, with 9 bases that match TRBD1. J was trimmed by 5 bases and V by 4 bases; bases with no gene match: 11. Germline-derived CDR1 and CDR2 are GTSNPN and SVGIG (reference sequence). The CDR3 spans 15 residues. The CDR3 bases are TGTGCCTGGACCCCTAGGACAGGGGATGCGTATGGCTACACCTTC. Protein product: CAWTPRTGDAYGYTF. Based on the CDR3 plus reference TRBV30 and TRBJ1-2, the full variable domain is SQTIHQWPATLVQPVGSPLSLECTVEGTSNPNLYWYRQAAGRGLQLLFYSVGIGQISSEVPQNLSASRPQDRQFILSSKKLLLSDSGFYLCAWTPRTGDAYGYTFGSGTRLTVV.

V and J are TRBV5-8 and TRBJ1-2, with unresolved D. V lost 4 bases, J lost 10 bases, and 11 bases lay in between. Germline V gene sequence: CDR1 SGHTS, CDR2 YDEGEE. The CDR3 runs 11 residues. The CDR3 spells CASSPGPIYTF. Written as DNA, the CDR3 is TGTGCCAGCAGCCCAGGACCGATCTACACCTTC.